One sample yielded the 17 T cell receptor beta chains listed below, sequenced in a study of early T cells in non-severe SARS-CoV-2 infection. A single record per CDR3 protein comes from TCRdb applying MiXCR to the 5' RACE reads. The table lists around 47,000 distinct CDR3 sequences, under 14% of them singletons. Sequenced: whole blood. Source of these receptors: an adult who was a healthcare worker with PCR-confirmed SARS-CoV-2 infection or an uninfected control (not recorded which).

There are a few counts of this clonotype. This CDR3 reads CSATPGTSGGNEQFF. CDR3 bases: TGCAGTGCTACACCAGGGACTAGCGGGGGCAATGAGCAGTTCTTC. The chain employs TRBV20-1 and TRBJ2-1; TRBD2 matches at 14 bases. Trimming at V came to 4 bases and at J to 6 bases, leaving 5 bases not matched to a gene. The germline V gene has CDR1 DFQATT and CDR2 SNEGSKA (reference sequence). The CDR3 sequence is 15 residues long.

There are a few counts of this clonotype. The CDR3 DNA reads TGTGCCAGCAGCGCGAACCCAACTAGAGAAGGAACCTACAATGAGCAGTTCTTC. As protein: CASSANPTREGTYNEQFF. The chain has TRBV9 and TRBJ2-1; D may be TRBD2 (5 bases). The germline gives CDR1 SGDLS, CDR2 YYNGEE. V was trimmed by 3 bases and J by 2 bases, leaving 21 bases between them. The CDR3 covers 18 residues.

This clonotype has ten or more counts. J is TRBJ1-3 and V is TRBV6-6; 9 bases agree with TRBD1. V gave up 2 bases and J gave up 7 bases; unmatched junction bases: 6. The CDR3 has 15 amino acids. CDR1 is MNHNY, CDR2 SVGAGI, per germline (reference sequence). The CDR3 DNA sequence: TGTGCCAGCAGTTACCGTGGGACAGGGAGTAACACCATATATTTT. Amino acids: CASSYRGTGSNTIYF.

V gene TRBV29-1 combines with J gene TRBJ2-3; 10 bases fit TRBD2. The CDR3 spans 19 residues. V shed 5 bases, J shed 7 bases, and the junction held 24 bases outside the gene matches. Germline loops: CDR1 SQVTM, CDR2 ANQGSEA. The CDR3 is CSVSPPRGWPSGSGNTQYF. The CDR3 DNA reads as TGCAGCGTTTCGCCTCCCAGGGGGTGGCCTAGCGGGAGTGGTAATACGCAGTATTTT.

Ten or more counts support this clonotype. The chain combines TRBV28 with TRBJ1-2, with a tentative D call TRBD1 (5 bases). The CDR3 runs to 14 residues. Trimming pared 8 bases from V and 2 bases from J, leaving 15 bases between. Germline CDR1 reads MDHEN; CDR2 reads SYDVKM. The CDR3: CASGSGQANYGYTF. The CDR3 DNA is TGTGCCAGCGGTTCGGGGCAGGCGAACTATGGCTACACCTTC.

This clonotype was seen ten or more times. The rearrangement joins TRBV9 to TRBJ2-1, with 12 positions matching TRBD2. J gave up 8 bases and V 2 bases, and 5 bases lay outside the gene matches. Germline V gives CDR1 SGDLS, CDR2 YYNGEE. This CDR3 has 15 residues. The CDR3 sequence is CASSVGTSGWDEQFF. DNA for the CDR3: TGTGCCAGCAGCGTTGGGACTAGCGGGTGGGATGAGCAGTTCTTC.

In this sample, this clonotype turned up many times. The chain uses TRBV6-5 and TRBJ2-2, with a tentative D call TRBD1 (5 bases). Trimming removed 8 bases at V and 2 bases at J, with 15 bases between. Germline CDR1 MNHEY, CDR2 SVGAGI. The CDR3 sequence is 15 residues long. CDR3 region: CASHITGINTGELFF. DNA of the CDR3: TGTGCCAGCCATATTACAGGAATAAACACCGGGGAGCTGTTTTTT.

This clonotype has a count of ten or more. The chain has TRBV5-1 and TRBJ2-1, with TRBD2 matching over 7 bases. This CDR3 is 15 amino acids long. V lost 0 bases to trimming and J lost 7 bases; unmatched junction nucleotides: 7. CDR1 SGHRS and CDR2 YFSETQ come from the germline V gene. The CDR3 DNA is TGCGCCAGCAGCTTGGGGGCGGGAGTATCTAATGAGCAGTTCTTC. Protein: CASSLGAGVSNEQFF.

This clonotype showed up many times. The CDR3 reads CASRNSQGSSYEQYF. The CDR3 nucleotides read TGTGCCAGCAGGAATTCACAGGGGTCCTCCTACGAGCAGTACTTC. The V call is TRBV6-2 or TRBV6-3, the J call TRBJ2-7; 7 bases match TRBD1. The CDR3 runs to 15 residues. The ends lost 6 bases at V and 0 bases at J; junction bases unmatched: 8. Germline values: CDR1 MNHEY, CDR2 SVGEGT.

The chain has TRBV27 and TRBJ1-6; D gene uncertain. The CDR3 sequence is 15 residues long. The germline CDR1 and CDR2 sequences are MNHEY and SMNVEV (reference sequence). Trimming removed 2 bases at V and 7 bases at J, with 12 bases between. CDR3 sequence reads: CASSLRTGFNSPLHF. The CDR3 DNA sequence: TGTGCCAGCAGTTTACGGACCGGATTCAATTCACCCCTCCACTTT.

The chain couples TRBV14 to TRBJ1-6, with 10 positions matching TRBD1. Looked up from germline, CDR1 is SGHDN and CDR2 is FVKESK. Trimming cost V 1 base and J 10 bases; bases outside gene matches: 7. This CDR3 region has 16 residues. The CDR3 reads CASSQALTGGRSPLHF. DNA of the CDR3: TGTGCCAGCAGCCAAGCCCTGACAGGGGGCAGATCACCCCTCCACTTT.

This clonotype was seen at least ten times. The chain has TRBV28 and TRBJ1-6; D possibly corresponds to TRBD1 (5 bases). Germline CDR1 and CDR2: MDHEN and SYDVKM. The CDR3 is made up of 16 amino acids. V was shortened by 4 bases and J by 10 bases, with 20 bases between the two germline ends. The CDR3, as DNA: TGTGCCAGCAGTTCCCCCCCAGCAGGGCGCGGATCACCCCTCCACTTT. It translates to CASSSPPAGRGSPLHF. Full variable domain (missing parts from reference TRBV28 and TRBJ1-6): DVKVTQSSRYLVKRTGEKVFLECVQDMDHENMFWYRQDPGLGLRLIYFSYDVKMKEKGDIPEGYSVSREKKERFSLILESASTNQTSMYLCASSSPPAGRGSPLHFGNGTRLTVT.

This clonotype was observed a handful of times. The CDR3 coding sequence is TGTGCCAGCAGTGACGGACAGGGTCCCGAGCAGTACTTC. Its protein product is CASSDGQGPEQYF. V and J are TRBV6-5 and TRBJ2-7; 8 bases agree with TRBD1. J gave up 6 bases and V 5 bases, and 6 bases lay outside the gene matches. The CDR3 is 13 amino acids. CDR1 is MNHEY and CDR2 is SVGAGI in the germline V gene.

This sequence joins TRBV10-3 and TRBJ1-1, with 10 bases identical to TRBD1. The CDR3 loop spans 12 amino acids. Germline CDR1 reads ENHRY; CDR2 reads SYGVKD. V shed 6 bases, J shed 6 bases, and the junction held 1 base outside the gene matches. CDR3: CAIRGQGAEAFF. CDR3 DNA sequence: TGTGCCATCAGAGGACAGGGGGCTGAAGCTTTCTTT.

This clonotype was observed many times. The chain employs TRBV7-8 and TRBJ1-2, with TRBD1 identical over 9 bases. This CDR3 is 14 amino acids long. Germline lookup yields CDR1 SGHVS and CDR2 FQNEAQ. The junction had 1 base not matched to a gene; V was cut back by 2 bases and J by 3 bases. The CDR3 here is CASSLRTGDYGYTF. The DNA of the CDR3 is TGTGCCAGCAGCTTACGGACAGGGGACTATGGCTACACCTTC.

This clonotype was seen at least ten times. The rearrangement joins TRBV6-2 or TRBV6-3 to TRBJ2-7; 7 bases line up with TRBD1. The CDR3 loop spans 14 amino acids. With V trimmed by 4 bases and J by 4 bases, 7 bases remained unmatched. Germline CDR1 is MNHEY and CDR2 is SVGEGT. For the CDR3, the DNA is TGTGCCAGCAGTTGGCCGGGACAGAGTTACGAGCAGTACTTC. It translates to CASSWPGQSYEQYF.

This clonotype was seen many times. The CDR3 reads CASSYGQDADTQYF. The CDR3 coding sequence is TGTGCCAGCAGTTACGGTCAGGACGCAGATACGCAGTATTTT. The chain employs TRBV6-6 and TRBJ2-3, with no clear D. CDR1 is MNHNY, CDR2 SVGAGI, per germline (reference sequence). Trimming took off 2 bases at V and 4 bases at J, with 10 bases between the two ends. The CDR3 length is 14 residues.